The present T cell receptor (beta chain) was sequenced within a study of blood T cell repertoires in COVID-19. Assay: immunoSEQ multiplex PCR; the TCRdb copy retains only in-frame clones and omits some. The sample comprises 45,000 to 50,000 clones, 83% of which are singletons, and roughly 8.2% rests with the top ten. CDR3 size: 14 residues. V gave up 4 bases and J gave up 4 bases; unmatched junction bases: 7. From germline, CDR1 is SGHDT and CDR2 YYEEEE. The clonotype originates from a man aged 80 or over in a cohort sampled during active COVID-19. The specimen sequenced was peripheral blood. J is TRBJ2-7 and V is TRBV5-6; 8 bases are shared with TRBD1. CDR3 in DNA: TGTGCCAGCAGCGGACCCAGACAGGGGTACGAGCAGTACTTC. It encodes CASSGPRQGYEQYF.